The 25 T cell receptor beta chains reported below all come from one sample, sequenced in a study of a mutant IDH1 vaccine in newly diagnosed glioma. The time point: baseline, week 1 (first vaccination visit). Indicated treatment: pre-vaccination baseline after standard-of-care therapy. Generated by immunoSEQ multiplex PCR, the TCRdb table keeps only in-frame clones and is missing some. The sample records 50,000 to 75,000 clones, about 91% being singletons. The material sequenced was PBMCs, taken from a glioma patient treated with radiotherapy, temozolomide or both. Receptor source: a man in his fifties or sixties with glioma.

The V call is TRBV7-2, the J call TRBJ1-2, with 9 bases lining up with TRBD1. CDR1 and CDR2 from the germline V gene are SGHTA and FQGNSA. V shed 4 bases and J 4 bases; nucleotides not matched to a gene: 10. The CDR3 consists of 16 residues. DNA of the CDR3: TGTGCCAGCAGCTCCTCGGCCGGGACAGGGCCCTATGGCTACACCTTC. This translates into CASSSSAGTGPYGYTF.

V and J are TRBV28 and TRBJ1-5; TRBD1 matches 9 bases. This CDR3 has 15 amino acids. The germline V gene encodes CDR1 MDHEN and CDR2 SYDVKM. V dropped 6 bases and J dropped 4; count of bases not matched to a gene: 7. The CDR3: CASRPTGGGNQPQHF. The DNA for the CDR3 is TGTGCCAGCAGACCAACAGGGGGCGGAAATCAGCCCCAGCATTTT. The full variable domain, with the rest looked up from reference TRBV28 and TRBJ1-5, is DVKVTQSSRYLVKRTGEKVFLECVQDMDHENMFWYRQDPGLGLRLIYFSYDVKMKEKGDIPEGYSVSREKKERFSLILESASTNQTSMYLCASRPTGGGNQPQHFGDGTRLSIL.

In nucleotides, the CDR3 is TGTGCCAGCAGTGTGGGCAGGGTCTACAATGAGCAGTTCTTC. It is translated as CASSVGRVYNEQFF. The chain recombines TRBV6-1 with TRBJ2-1, with D perhaps TRBD1 (5 bases). Looked up from germline, CDR1 is MNHNS and CDR2 is SASEGT. The CDR3 covers 14 residues. Trimming left V 4 bases short and J 3 bases short, with 10 bases between.

The chain carries TRBV28 and TRBJ2-1; no clear D. CDR3 size: 14 residues. The germline V and J ends were trimmed by 8 bases and 0 bases, with 11 bases remaining between them. Germline values: CDR1 MDHEN, CDR2 SYDVKM. CDR3 sequence (DNA): TGTGCCAGCGTCAAGGGAAGCTCCTACAATGAGCAGTTCTTC. Its translation: CASVKGSSYNEQFF.

This chain connects TRBV20-1 to TRBJ1-1, with D unresolved. This CDR3 spans 10 amino acids. Per the germline V gene, CDR1 is DFQATT and CDR2 is SNEGSKA (reference sequence). V gave up 6 bases and J gave up 6 bases, with 8 bases separating them. CDR3 protein: CSAKSAEAFF. The CDR3 DNA is TGCAGTGCCAAGTCCGCTGAAGCTTTCTTT.

The rearrangement uses TRBV7-8 and TRBJ2-7; the match to TRBD2 covers 11 bases. This CDR3 spans 16 amino acids. V was clipped by 3 bases and J by 7 bases; unmatched bases: 11. Germline CDR1 is SGHVS and CDR2 is FQNEAQ. The CDR3: CASSFGTSGIRSEQYF. The CDR3 DNA follows: TGTGCCAGCAGCTTCGGGACTAGCGGAATCCGGAGTGAGCAGTACTTC. The full variable domain, rest sourced from reference TRBV7-8 and TRBJ2-7, is GAGVSQSPRYKVAKRGQDVALRCDPISGHVSLFWYQQALGQGPEFLTYFQNEAQLDKSGLPSDRFFAERPEGSVSTLKIQRTQQEDSAVYLCASSFGTSGIRSEQYFGPGTRLTVT.

This chain joins TRBV2 and TRBJ2-7; 8 bases are shared with TRBD1. The trim removed 8 bases at V and 4 bases at J, leaving 7 bases unmatched. The CDR3 is 13 residues long. Per germline, CDR1 SNHLY and CDR2 FYNNEI. The CDR3 DNA sequence: TGTGCCAGCCGACGGACAGGGACATACGAGCAGTACTTC. It encodes CASRRTGTYEQYF.

J is TRBJ2-1 and V is TRBV10-2; possibly TRBD2 for D (5 bases). The CDR3 consists of 16 residues. V lost 6 bases and J 1 base, leaving 16 bases between the germline ends. Germline CDR1 is WSHSY and CDR2 is SAAADI. CDR3 DNA sequence: TGCGCCAGCAGGGAGGTGCAGCTTGGGTCCTACAATGAGCAGTTCTTC. This encodes CASREVQLGSYNEQFF.

J is TRBJ1-5 and V is TRBV28; 8 bases agree with TRBD1. The CDR3 length is 15 residues. Trimming took 6 bases from V and 4 from J; bases not matched to a gene: 8. Germline assignment: CDR1 MDHEN and CDR2 SYDVKM. In DNA, the CDR3 is TGTGCCAGCAGCCGGACAGGGACGAGTAATCAGCCCCAGCATTTT. The encoded protein is CASSRTGTSNQPQHF.

The V and J genes are TRBV7-6 and TRBJ2-1, with D perhaps TRBD2 (5 bases). The CDR3 consists of 17 residues. V gave up 1 base and J gave up 0 bases, with 13 bases separating them. Germline V gene sequence: CDR1 SGHVS, CDR2 FNYEAQ. CDR3 sequence: CASSLVAGESSYNEQFF. Written as DNA, the CDR3 is TGTGCCAGCAGCTTAGTGGCGGGCGAGAGCTCCTACAATGAGCAGTTCTTC. The whole variable domain, remainder taken from reference TRBV7-6 and TRBJ2-1, is GAGVSQSPRYKVTKRGQDVALRCDPISGHVSLYWYRQALGQGPEFLTYFNYEAQQDKSGLPNDRFSAERPEGSISTLTIQRTEQRDSAMYRCASSLVAGESSYNEQFFGPGTRLTVL.

J is TRBJ1-4 and V is TRBV25-1; D remains unclear. From germline, CDR1 is MGHDK and CDR2 SYGVNS. The CDR3 totals 16 residues. Trimming took off 3 bases at V and 6 bases at J, with 17 bases between the two ends. This CDR3 is CASSEGSSESYEKLFF. The CDR3 coding sequence is TGTGCCAGCAGTGAGGGCAGCTCGGAATCCTATGAAAAACTGTTTTTT.

J is TRBJ2-5 and V is TRBV7-6; a possible D gene is TRBD2 (6 bases). The V gene's germline CDR1 is SGHVS and CDR2 FNYEAQ. The CDR3 is 14 residues long. Trimming took off 3 bases at V and 4 bases at J, with 12 bases between the two ends. The CDR3 region is CASSLGLSGETQYF. As DNA, the CDR3 is TGTGCCAGCAGCTTGGGACTTTCTGGAGAGACCCAGTACTTC.

The rearrangement joins TRBV6-1 to TRBJ2-6, with TRBD2 as a possible D gene (5 bases). This CDR3 region has 13 residues. Looked up from germline, CDR1 is MNHNS and CDR2 is SASEGT. Trimming pared 11 bases from V and 2 bases from J, leaving 10 bases between. CDR3 loop: CAGRLTGANVLTF. The CDR3 bases are TGTGCCGGCCGACTAACTGGGGCCAACGTCCTGACTTTC.

The chain employs TRBV2 and TRBJ1-2; D gene ambiguous. V was cut by 6 bases and J by 1 base, with 9 bases left in between. Germline values: CDR1 SNHLY, CDR2 FYNNEI. The CDR3 length is 13 residues. CDR3 nucleotide sequence: TGTGCCAGCAGCTCGGATGATAACTATGGCTACACCTTC. Translation gives CASSSDDNYGYTF.

The chain recombines TRBV7-9 with TRBJ2-7; TRBD1 agrees at 7 bases. CDR1 and CDR2 (germline): SEHNR, FQNEAQ (reference sequence). V gave up 5 bases and J gave up 3 bases; unmatched junction bases: 7. The CDR3 loop spans 14 amino acids. The CDR3 loop reads CASSGGTEYYEQYF. DNA of the CDR3: TGTGCCAGCAGCGGTGGGACAGAGTACTACGAGCAGTACTTC.

In its sample, this clone was seen a few times. The chain employs TRBV2 and TRBJ2-1, with 10 nucleotides matching TRBD2. The CDR3 has 15 amino acids. V dropped 3 bases and J dropped 7; count of bases not matched to a gene: 6. In germline, CDR1 is SNHLY, CDR2 FYNNEI. CDR3 loop: CASSDATSGWNEQFF. CDR3 DNA sequence: TGTGCCAGCAGTGATGCGACTAGCGGGTGGAATGAGCAGTTCTTC.

The chain recombines TRBV29-1 with TRBJ2-3, with 13 bases lining up with TRBD2. Trimming cost V 6 bases and J 4 bases; bases outside gene matches: 10. The CDR3 consists of 16 residues. Per the germline V gene, CDR1 is SQVTM and CDR2 is ANQGSEA. The CDR3: CSVSGLAGMVADTQYF. The CDR3, as DNA: TGCAGCGTCTCGGGACTAGCGGGAATGGTAGCAGATACGCAGTATTTT.

This chain connects TRBV5-1 to TRBJ2-1; perhaps TRBD1 as D (6 bases). The length of the CDR3 is 10 residues. Germline values: CDR1 SGHRS, CDR2 YFSETQ. The V end was cut by 7 bases, the J end by 7 bases, with 6 bases between. The CDR3 region is CASGQNEQFF. CDR3 DNA sequence: TGCGCCAGCGGACAGAATGAGCAGTTCTTC.

J is TRBJ2-5 and V is TRBV7-2; no firm D call. The CDR3 is 11 residues long. With 2 bases removed from V and 5 bases from J, the gap between germline ends came to 3 bases. Germline V gene sequence: CDR1 SGHTA, CDR2 FQGNSA. The CDR3: CASSLTETQYF. The CDR3 DNA reads TGTGCCAGCAGCTTAACGGAGACCCAGTACTTC.

The rearrangement uses TRBV6-5 and TRBJ1-5; no clear D. The V end lost 6 bases, the J end lost 12 bases, and 18 bases lay between the germline ends. The CDR3 is 13 residues long. Looked up from germline, CDR1 is MNHEY and CDR2 is SVGAGI. The DNA of the CDR3 is TGTGCCAGCAGCCTAGCCGTTACCGCTCTCCAGCATTTT. It is translated as CASSLAVTALQHF.

This rearrangement joins TRBV2 to TRBJ2-3; D remains unclear. Trimming stripped 7 bases from V and 0 bases from J, with 5 bases between. Germline CDR1 is SNHLY and CDR2 is FYNNEI. The CDR3 is 12 residues long. DNA for the CDR3: TGTGCCAGCAATCCAAGCACAGATACGCAGTATTTT. As protein: CASNPSTDTQYF.

The chain joins TRBV5-1 to TRBJ1-1; possibly TRBD1 for D (5 bases). Trimming stripped 0 bases from V and 5 bases from J, with 11 bases between. The CDR3 is 14 residues long. The germline gives CDR1 SGHRS, CDR2 YFSETQ. The CDR3 spells CASSLGGVDTEAFF. For the CDR3, the DNA is TGCGCCAGCAGCTTGGGAGGGGTCGATACTGAAGCTTTCTTT.

The J gene is TRBJ1-2, the V gene TRBV7-9; TRBD1 agrees at 8 bases. J lost 3 bases, V lost 3 bases, and 15 bases had no gene match. The germline V gene has CDR1 SEHNR and CDR2 FQNEAQ (reference sequence). CDR3 length equals 18 residues. CDR3 sequence: CASSFGTTAGGEDYGYTF. The DNA of the CDR3 is TGTGCCAGCAGCTTTGGGACGACGGCAGGGGGCGAGGACTATGGCTACACCTTC.

The V and J genes are TRBV6-1 and TRBJ2-5; perhaps TRBD1 as D (6 bases). The CDR3 runs 14 residues. V lost 4 bases to trimming and J lost 4 bases, with 13 bases between them. Germline loops: CDR1 MNHNS, CDR2 SASEGT. In DNA form, the CDR3 reads TGTGCCAGCAGTGCAGGGGTAGAGCGAGAGACCCAGTACTTC. Its protein is CASSAGVERETQYF.

This clone occurred once. The chain carries TRBV5-6 and TRBJ1-6; D remains ambiguous. Trimming removed 3 bases from V and 9 bases from J, with 13 bases in between. The CDR3 is 14 residues long. Germline values: CDR1 SGHDT, CDR2 YYEEEE. The CDR3 region has the DNA TGTGCCAGCAGCTCCACCGCTCAGATTTCACCCCTCCACTTT. Translating gives CASSSTAQISPLHF.